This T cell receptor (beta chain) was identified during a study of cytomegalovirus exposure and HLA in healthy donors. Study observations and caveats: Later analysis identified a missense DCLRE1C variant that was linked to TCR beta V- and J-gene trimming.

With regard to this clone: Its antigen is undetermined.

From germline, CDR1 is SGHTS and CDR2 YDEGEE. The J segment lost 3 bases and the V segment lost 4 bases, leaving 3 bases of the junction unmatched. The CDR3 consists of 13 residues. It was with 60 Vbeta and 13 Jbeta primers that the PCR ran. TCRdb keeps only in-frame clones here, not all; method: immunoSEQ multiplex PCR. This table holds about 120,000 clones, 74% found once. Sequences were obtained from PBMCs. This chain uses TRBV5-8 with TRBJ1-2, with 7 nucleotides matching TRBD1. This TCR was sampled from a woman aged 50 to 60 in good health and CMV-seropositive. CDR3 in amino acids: CASSPDRDYGYTF. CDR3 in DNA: TGTGCCAGCAGCCCTGACAGGGACTATGGCTACACCTTC.